A selection of T cell receptor beta chains follows, all from one sample in a study of regulatory T cells. Generated by immunoSEQ multiplex PCR, the TCRdb table keeps only in-frame clones and is missing some. The sample lists 20,000 to 25,000 clones, roughly 93% occurring once. Sequences were obtained from CD8+ T cells sorted from blood. Receptor source: a child aged 2-15 years with CD3G deficiency. Each CDR3 is given with its conserved first and last residue. Fields, in order: CDR3 length, V gene, clone size, D gene, J gene, CDR3 DNA, CDR3 protein. A D gene is named only where the DNA matches it firmly. A row's size may be missing; if present it is once, few, many or a size class.

length: 14
V: TRBV5-1
size: NA
D: NA
J: TRBJ2-1
DNA: TGCGCCAGCAGTGGTCTGGCGGGTGGGGGTGAGCAGTTCTTC
CDR3: CASSGLAGGGEQFF

length: 15
V: TRBV7-8
size: NA
D: TRBD2
J: TRBJ2-1
DNA: TGTGCCAGCAGCTACGGGAGGGCCGTTAGGAATGAGCAGTTCTTC
CDR3: CASSYGRAVRNEQFF

length: 15
V: TRBV5-1
size: NA
D: TRBD2
J: TRBJ2-7
DNA: TGCGCCAGCAGCTTCTGGCCTAGCGGGAGCTACGAGCAGTACTTC
CDR3: CASSFWPSGSYEQYF

length: 13
V: TRBV27
size: NA
D: NA
J: TRBJ2-2
DNA: TGTGCCAGCAGCCTCGTCACGAATGGGGAGCTGTTTTTT
CDR3: CASSLVTNGELFF

length: 14
V: TRBV10-2
size: NA
D: NA
J: TRBJ2-2
DNA: TGCGCCAGCAGTGTCCTTGCCTACACCGGGGAGCTGTTTTTT
CDR3: CASSVLAYTGELFF

length: 16
V: TRBV11-2
size: NA
D: TRBD2
J: TRBJ2-7
DNA: TGTGCCAGCAGCTTAAACCGGGGGGGGAATTCCTACGAGCAGTACTTC
CDR3: CASSLNRGGNSYEQYF

length: 13
V: TRBV27
size: NA
D: NA
J: TRBJ2-1
DNA: TGTGCCAGCAGACCCGACAGTTACAATGAGCAGTTCTTC
CDR3: CASRPDSYNEQFF

length: 15
V: TRBV7-8
size: NA
D: TRBD1
J: TRBJ2-7
DNA: TGTGCCAGCAGCCCCAGGGGGAGACCCACCTACGAGCAGTACTTC
CDR3: CASSPRGRPTYEQYF

length: 11
V: TRBV6-6
size: NA
D: NA
J: TRBJ2-7
DNA: TGTGCCAGCAGCGGCCTGGGCGAGCAGTACTTC
CDR3: CASSGLGEQYF

length: 14
V: TRBV19
size: NA
D: NA
J: TRBJ2-1
DNA: TGTGCCAGTAGTATAGCCGGGACTGGGGATGAGCAGTTCTTC
CDR3: CASSIAGTGDEQFF

length: 14
V: TRBV28
size: NA
D: TRBD1
J: TRBJ2-7
DNA: TGTGCCAGCAAAAACAGGGGACCATACTACGAGCAGTACTTC
CDR3: CASKNRGPYYEQYF

length: 13
V: TRBV19
size: NA
D: NA
J: TRBJ2-1
DNA: TGTGCCAGTAGTTCTTCTCATTACAATGAGCAGTTCTTC
CDR3: CASSSSHYNEQFF

length: 15
V: TRBV6-1
size: NA
D: TRBD2
J: TRBJ2-7
DNA: TGTGCCAGCAGTGAACTAGCGGGAGCAGGGTACGAGCAGTACTTC
CDR3: CASSELAGAGYEQYF

length: 17
V: TRBV11-2
size: NA
D: NA
J: TRBJ1-2
DNA: TGTGCCAGCAGCTCCCTGGCATCGGGACAAGGGAACTATGGCTACACCTTC
CDR3: CASSSLASGQGNYGYTF

length: 13
V: TRBV6-6
size: NA
D: NA
J: TRBJ1-4
DNA: TGTGCCAGCAGTTACATCTGGGGCGAAAAACTGTTTTTT
CDR3: CASSYIWGEKLFF

length: 16
V: TRBV4-1
size: NA
D: NA
J: TRBJ2-3
DNA: TGCGCCAGCAGCCAACGCCTAGCCGGGAGAGCAGATACGCAGTATTTT
CDR3: CASSQRLAGRADTQYF

length: 15
V: TRBV5-1
size: NA
D: NA
J: TRBJ2-7
DNA: TGCGCCAGCAGCTTGGGGGGGTCACTTTCCTACGAGCAGTACTTC
CDR3: CASSLGGSLSYEQYF

length: 15
V: TRBV28
size: NA
D: NA
J: TRBJ2-1
DNA: TGTGCCAGCACCCCGAGGGGGAGTGACTACAATGAGCAGTTCTTC
CDR3: CASTPRGSDYNEQFF

length: 15
V: TRBV10-3
size: NA
D: NA
J: TRBJ2-2
DNA: TGTGCCATCATTTCGGGTCGGGGATACACCGGGGAGCTGTTTTTT
CDR3: CAIISGRGYTGELFF

length: 13
V: TRBV7-9
size: NA
D: NA
J: TRBJ2-1
DNA: TGTGCCAGCAGCTTAGGTGGTCATAATGAGCAGTTCTTC
CDR3: CASSLGGHNEQFF

length: 15
V: TRBV28
size: NA
D: TRBD1
J: TRBJ2-7
DNA: TGTGCCAGCAACGAGGCCGGGACAGGACCCTACGAGCAGTACTTC
CDR3: CASNEAGTGPYEQYF

length: 16
V: TRBV28
size: NA
D: TRBD1
J: TRBJ1-3
DNA: TGTGCCAGCAGTTTAGCGCAGGGGGCATTTGGAAACACCATATATTTT
CDR3: CASSLAQGAFGNTIYF

length: 13
V: TRBV27
size: NA
D: NA
J: TRBJ2-7
DNA: TGTGCCAGCGGCTTATCCAAAGGGGGCGAGCAGTACTTC
CDR3: CASGLSKGGEQYF

length: 16
V: TRBV18
size: NA
D: NA
J: TRBJ2-3
DNA: TGTGCCAGCTCACCAGGGGACCTGCGGATCACAGATACGCAGTATTTT
CDR3: CASSPGDLRITDTQYF

length: 14
V: TRBV6-1
size: NA
D: TRBD2
J: TRBJ2-7
DNA: TGTGCCAGCAGTGAATTGACTAGCGGGTACGAGCAGTACTTC
CDR3: CASSELTSGYEQYF

length: 15
V: TRBV28
size: once
D: NA
J: TRBJ2-7
DNA: TGTGCCAGCAGTTTAGGAGGGGGTCTCTCCTACGAGCAGTACTTC
CDR3: CASSLGGGLSYEQYF

length: 11
V: TRBV28
size: NA
D: NA
J: TRBJ2-7
DNA: TGTGCCAGCAGTTCCTACTACGAGCAGTACTTC
CDR3: CASSSYYEQYF

length: 10
V: TRBV5-1
size: NA
D: NA
J: TRBJ1-2
DNA: TGCGCCAGCAGCTTTGCAGGGCTCCCCTTC
CDR3: CASSFAGLPF

length: 13
V: TRBV5-1
size: NA
D: NA
J: TRBJ1-1
DNA: TGCGCCAGCAGCACGGGCTACCACGCTGAAGCTTTCTTT
CDR3: CASSTGYHAEAFF

length: 12
V: TRBV28
size: NA
D: NA
J: TRBJ2-7
DNA: TGTGCCAGCAGTTTCCAGGGAACCGAGCAGTACTTC
CDR3: CASSFQGTEQYF

length: 15
V: TRBV6-1
size: NA
D: TRBD1
J: TRBJ2-7
DNA: TGTGCCAGCAGGGGCCGGGACAGTTCCTCCTACGAGCAGTACTTC
CDR3: CASRGRDSSSYEQYF

length: 13
V: TRBV27
size: once
D: NA
J: TRBJ2-3
DNA: TGTGCCAGCAGTCCTACAGGCCCGGATACGCAGTATTTT
CDR3: CASSPTGPDTQYF

length: 13
V: TRBV10-2
size: NA
D: TRBD1
J: TRBJ1-1
DNA: TGCGCCAGCAGCGTCAACAGGGGGCTTGAAGCTTTCTTT
CDR3: CASSVNRGLEAFF

length: 16
V: TRBV13
size: NA
D: TRBD2
J: TRBJ2-2
DNA: TGTGCCAGCAGCTTGGGAGCGGGGCATCGCACCGGGGAGCTGTTTTTT
CDR3: CASSLGAGHRTGELFF

length: 12
V: TRBV28
size: NA
D: NA
J: TRBJ2-5
DNA: TGTGCCAGCAGTTCCCATTCGGAGACCCAGTACTTC
CDR3: CASSSHSETQYF

length: 12
V: TRBV28
size: NA
D: NA
J: TRBJ2-5
DNA: TGTGCCAGCAGCTCGTACCAAGAGACCCAGTACTTC
CDR3: CASSSYQETQYF

length: 14
V: TRBV19
size: NA
D: NA
J: TRBJ2-3
DNA: TGTGCCAGTAAGGCGGGGACCGCCACAGATACGCAGTATTTT
CDR3: CASKAGTATDTQYF

length: 14
V: TRBV6-1
size: NA
D: NA
J: TRBJ2-7
DNA: TGTGCCAGCAGTGAACTGGACCGAGCCTACGAGCAGTACTTC
CDR3: CASSELDRAYEQYF

length: 15
V: TRBV7-2
size: NA
D: NA
J: TRBJ2-7
DNA: TGTGCCAGCAGCTTAGATTGGGGCGGGACCTACGAGCAGTACTTC
CDR3: CASSLDWGGTYEQYF

length: 16
V: TRBV21-1
size: NA
D: NA
J: TRBJ2-1
DNA: TGTGCCAGCTCCTATAACCGGGGAGAACTTTACAATGAGCAGTTCTTC
CDR3: CASSYNRGELYNEQFF

length: 14
V: TRBV28
size: NA
D: NA
J: TRBJ2-3
DNA: TGTGCCAGCAGTTTTGCAGAATCCGGGGATACGCAGTATTTT
CDR3: CASSFAESGDTQYF

length: 13
V: TRBV28
size: NA
D: NA
J: TRBJ1-1
DNA: TGTGCCAGCAGTTTATGGGTGAACACTGAAGCTTTCTTT
CDR3: CASSLWVNTEAFF

length: 15
V: TRBV28
size: NA
D: TRBD2
J: TRBJ2-7
DNA: TGTGCCAGCAGTTCTGGACTAGCGGGAAATAGCGAGCAGTACTTC
CDR3: CASSSGLAGNSEQYF

length: 15
V: TRBV6-1
size: NA
D: TRBD1
J: TRBJ2-7
DNA: TGTGCCAGCAGTGACCCCGGGACAGGGGCGTACGAGCAGTACTTC
CDR3: CASSDPGTGAYEQYF

length: 16
V: TRBV19
size: NA
D: NA
J: TRBJ2-7
DNA: TGTGCCAGTAGTACTGCACCAGGATTGTGCTTCGGCGAGCAGTACTTC
CDR3: CASSTAPGLCFGEQYF

length: 12
V: TRBV7-9
size: once
D: NA
J: TRBJ1-4
DNA: TGTGCCAGCGGACGGGACGGGGAAAAACTGTTTTTT
CDR3: CASGRDGEKLFF

length: 15
V: TRBV5-1
size: NA
D: NA
J: TRBJ2-7
DNA: TGCGCCAGCAGCCCGAACGCCGGGGACTCCTACGAGCAGTACTTC
CDR3: CASSPNAGDSYEQYF

length: 15
V: TRBV6-1
size: NA
D: NA
J: TRBJ2-7
DNA: TGTGCCAGCAGTGACCCCCAACAGGGTATAAACGAGCAGTACTTC
CDR3: CASSDPQQGINEQYF

length: 19
V: TRBV19
size: NA
D: NA
J: TRBJ1-2
DNA: TGTGCCAGTAGTATAATCCCGGCGTCATTTGGGGGAGCAAACTATGGCTACACCTTC
CDR3: CASSIIPASFGGANYGYTF

length: 15
V: TRBV19
size: NA
D: TRBD2
J: TRBJ2-2
DNA: TGTGCCAGTAGTCCGGGAGGCCTTAACACCGGGGAGCTGTTTTTT
CDR3: CASSPGGLNTGELFF

length: 14
V: TRBV6-6
size: few
D: NA
J: TRBJ2-7
DNA: TGTGCCAGCAGTTCGGCCGGGGCGGGTTACGAGCAGTACTTC
CDR3: CASSSAGAGYEQYF

length: 14
V: TRBV7-3
size: NA
D: NA
J: TRBJ2-7
DNA: TGTGCCAGCAGCTTTCTGCAGGGGGGACACGAGCAGTACTTC
CDR3: CASSFLQGGHEQYF

length: 15
V: TRBV28
size: NA
D: NA
J: TRBJ2-1
DNA: TGTGCCAGCAGTTTAGGGTCCGCGGAATTGGATGAGCAGTTCTTC
CDR3: CASSLGSAELDEQFF

length: 14
V: TRBV6-1
size: NA
D: NA
J: TRBJ2-7
DNA: TGTGCCAGCAGTGAATTGGACACCTACTACGAGCAGTACTTC
CDR3: CASSELDTYYEQYF

length: 14
V: TRBV6-1
size: NA
D: NA
J: TRBJ1-5
DNA: TGTGCCAGCAGTGAAGCCTCCGAGAATCAGCCCCAGCATTTT
CDR3: CASSEASENQPQHF